This TCR beta chain was identified during a study of molecular identifiers for immune sequencing clone quantification. From the PCR reads, TCRdb called clonotypes with MiXCR, one entry per CDR3 protein. The repertoire holds under 600,000 distinct CDR3 sequences, 20% to 25% seen once, with 0.7% to 1% in the top ten. In its sample, this clonotype was seen many times. Sample: naive CD8+ T cells from blood, with Jurkat cell RNA spiked in. Subset meaning: FACS-sorted CD8+CD4-CCR7+CD45RA+ naive T cells. The TCR comes from a human donor in good health. Some libraries in this study had Jurkat cell RNA spiked in.

The chain's CDR3 is CATRKDSYQETQYF. The CDR3 bases are TGTGCCACCAGAAAGGACAGCTACCAAGAGACCCAGTACTTC. The genes are TRBV15 and TRBJ2-5, with D perhaps matching TRBD1 (6 bases). From germline, CDR1 is LNHNV and CDR2 YYDKDF (reference sequence). V lost 6 bases and J lost 0, with 11 bases in between. The CDR3 loop spans 14 amino acids. Combining the CDR3 with reference TRBV15 and TRBJ2-5 gives the whole variable domain DAMVIQNPRYQVTQFGKPVTLSCSQTLNHNVMYWYQQKSSQAPKLLFHYYDKDFNNEADTPDNFQSRRPNTSFCFLDIRSPGLGDTAMYLCATRKDSYQETQYFGPGTRLLVL.